One T cell receptor (beta chain) is described in this entry. The CDR3 spans 18 residues. V gave up 5 bases and J gave up 2 bases; unmatched junction bases: 13. CDR1 is LNHDA and CDR2 is SQIVND in the germline V gene (reference sequence). This sample was included in a study of blood T cell repertoires in COVID-19. Study-wide context: Donors in the United States, Italy and Spain gave samples during acute or convalescent COVID-19. From T cells, B-cell-depleted T cells, or PBMCs came the material, which was cDNA or gDNA.

Produced via immunoSEQ multiplex PCR; TCRdb's table is partial and in-frame only. The repertoire holds around 360,000 clones, with roughly 87% as singletons. Clinical histories supplied by participants themselves formed the basis of cohort assignment. Two negative PCRs, clearance, or symptom resolution had been documented for recovered Cohort 3 donors. The sequence came from a woman aged 25 to 39 who had recovered from COVID-19. Sequenced: PBMCs or T cells enriched from blood (not recorded which). The chain joins TRBV19 to TRBJ2-3; 10 bases fit TRBD1. This CDR3 is CASSPQHGTGAITDTQYF. CDR3 nucleotide sequence: TGTGCCAGTAGTCCACAGCATGGGACAGGGGCCATCACAGATACGCAGTATTTT.